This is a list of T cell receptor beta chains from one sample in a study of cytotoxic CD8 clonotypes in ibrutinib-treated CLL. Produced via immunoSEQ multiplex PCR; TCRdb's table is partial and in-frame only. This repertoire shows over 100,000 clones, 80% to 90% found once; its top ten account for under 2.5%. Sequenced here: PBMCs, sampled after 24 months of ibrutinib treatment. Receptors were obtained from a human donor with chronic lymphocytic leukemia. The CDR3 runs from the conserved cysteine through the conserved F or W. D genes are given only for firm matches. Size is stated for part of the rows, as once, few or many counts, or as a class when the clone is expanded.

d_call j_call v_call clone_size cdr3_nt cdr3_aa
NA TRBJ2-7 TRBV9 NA TGTGCCAGCAGCGCGCCTAGTACAGGGGCCGCGGGGGTTTACGAGCAGTACTTC CASSAPSTGAAGVYEQYF
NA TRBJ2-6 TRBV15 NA TGTGCCACCAATGACTTCTACTCTGGGGCCAACGTCCTGACTTTC CATNDFYSGANVLTF
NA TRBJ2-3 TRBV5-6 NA TGTGCCAGCAGTTACACAGGGTCAGATACGCAGTATTTT CASSYTGSDTQYF
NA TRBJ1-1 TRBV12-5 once TGTGCTAGTGGTAACGGACAGAACACTGAAGCTTTCTTT CASGNGQNTEAFF
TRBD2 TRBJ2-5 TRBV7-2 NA TGTGCCAGCAGCTCAGGACTAGCGGGGGGCCAAGAGACCCAGTACTTC CASSSGLAGGQETQYF
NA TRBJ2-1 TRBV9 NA TGTGCCAGCAGCGTATCGGAGCGCACGTACTACAATGAGCAGTTCTTC CASSVSERTYYNEQFF
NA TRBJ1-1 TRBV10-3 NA TGTGCCATCAGCACGACTAGAGGGAGGAACACTGAAGCTTTCTTT CAISTTRGRNTEAFF
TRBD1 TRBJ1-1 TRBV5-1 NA TGCGCCAGCAGCTTCGGGACAGGGCTGAACACTGAAGCTTTCTTT CASSFGTGLNTEAFF
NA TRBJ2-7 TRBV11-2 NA TGTGCCAGCAGCCAGGAGGCCCGGGGCGAGCAGTACTTC CASSQEARGEQYF
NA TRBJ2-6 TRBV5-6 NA TGTGCCAGCAGCTTGAGGACAGGACTATCTGGGGCCAACGTCCTGACTTTC CASSLRTGLSGANVLTF
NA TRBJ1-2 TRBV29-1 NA TGCAGCGCTGGGGTCCTGGGAGCCGGGGGCTACACCTTC CSAGVLGAGGYTF
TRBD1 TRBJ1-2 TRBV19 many TGTGCCAGTAGTTCCCTCGGGACAGGGTTTGGCTACACCTTC CASSSLGTGFGYTF
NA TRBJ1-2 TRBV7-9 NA TGTGCCAGCAGCTTGACGGAAGGGGTGGACTGGAACTCTGGCTACACCTTC CASSLTEGVDWNSGYTF
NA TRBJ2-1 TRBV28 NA TGTGCCAGCAGTTCCCCAGGGTGGAATGAGCAGTTCTTC CASSSPGWNEQFF
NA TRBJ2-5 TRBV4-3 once TGCGCCAGCAGCCAAGGTTTCCAAGAGACCCAGTACTTC CASSQGFQETQYF
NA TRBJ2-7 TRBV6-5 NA TGTGCCAGCAGACCAGAGTCCTACGAGCAGTACTTC CASRPESYEQYF
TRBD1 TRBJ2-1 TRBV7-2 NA TGTGCCAGCAGCCGTGCTGGGGGACAGTACAATGAGCAGTTCTTC CASSRAGGQYNEQFF
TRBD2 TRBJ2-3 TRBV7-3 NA TGTGCCAGCAGCTTACGCGGGGGGAGCACAGATACGCAGTATTTT CASSLRGGSTDTQYF
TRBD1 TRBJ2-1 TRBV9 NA TGTGCCAGCAGCGCCTCACGTACCAAGACAGGGGGGCATGAGCAGTTCTTC CASSASRTKTGGHEQFF
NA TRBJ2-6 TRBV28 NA TGTGCCAGCAGTTTGCGGGGTAGGCAGGGTAGATCGGGGGCCAACGTCCTGACTTTC CASSLRGRQGRSGANVLTF
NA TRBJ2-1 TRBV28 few TGTGCCAGCAGTTTAGTCTACAATGAGCAGTTCTTC CASSLVYNEQFF
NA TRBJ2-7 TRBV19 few TGTGCCAGTAGTATGGGCAGTTCCTACGAGCAGTACTTC CASSMGSSYEQYF
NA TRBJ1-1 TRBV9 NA TGTGCCAGCACCATCACCTACACTGAAGCTTTCTTT CASTITYTEAFF
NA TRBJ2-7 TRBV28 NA TGTGCCAGCAGTCCCGGATCGACGGGACCCCGCGAGCAGTACTTC CASSPGSTGPREQYF
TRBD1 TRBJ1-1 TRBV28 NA TGTGCCAGCAGTTTGCCCCCGACAGGGGGCGACGGTACTGAAGCTTTCTTT CASSLPPTGGDGTEAFF
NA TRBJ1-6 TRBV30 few TGTGCCTGGAGTGGAGGGCTGAGTTCACCCCTCCACTTT CAWSGGLSSPLHF
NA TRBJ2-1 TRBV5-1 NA TGCGCCAGCAGCTTGAACGGGGTATACAGCTCCTACAATGAGCAGTTCTTC CASSLNGVYSSYNEQFF
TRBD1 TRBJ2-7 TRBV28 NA TGTGCCAGCAGTTTTCGGGACAGGCCCTACTACGAGCAGTACTTC CASSFRDRPYYEQYF
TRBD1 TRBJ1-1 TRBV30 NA TGTGCCTGGAGTAGGGGACAGGGGGCGCTGAGGACTGAAGCTTTCTTT CAWSRGQGALRTEAFF
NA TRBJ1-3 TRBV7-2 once TGTGCCAGCAGCTTTGTTCCGGGATCTGGAAACACCATATATTTT CASSFVPGSGNTIYF